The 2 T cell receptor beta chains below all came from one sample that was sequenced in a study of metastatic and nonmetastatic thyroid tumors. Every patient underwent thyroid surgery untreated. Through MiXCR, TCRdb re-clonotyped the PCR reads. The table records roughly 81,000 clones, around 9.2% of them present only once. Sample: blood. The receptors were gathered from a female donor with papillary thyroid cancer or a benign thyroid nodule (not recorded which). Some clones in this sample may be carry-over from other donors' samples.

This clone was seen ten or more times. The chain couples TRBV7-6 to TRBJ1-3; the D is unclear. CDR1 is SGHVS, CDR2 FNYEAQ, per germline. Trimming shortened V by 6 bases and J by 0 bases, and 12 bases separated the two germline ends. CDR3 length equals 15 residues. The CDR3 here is CASSTTVHSGNTIYF. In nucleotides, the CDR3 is TGTGCCAGCAGTACGACCGTCCACTCTGGAAACACCATATATTTT.

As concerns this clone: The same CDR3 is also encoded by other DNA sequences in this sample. The CDR3 spells CSAFGTSGGRAKNIQYF. The CDR3 coding sequence is TGCAGTGCCTTCGGGACTAGCGGGGGGCGTGCCAAAAACATTCAGTACTTC. This sequence joins TRBV20-1 and TRBJ2-4, with 15 bases matching TRBD2. The CDR3 runs 17 residues. Germline lookup yields CDR1 DFQATT and CDR2 SNEGSKA (reference sequence). V gave up 6 bases and J gave up 1 base; unmatched junction bases: 7.